What follows are 30 T cell receptor beta chains derived from one specimen sequenced in a study of blood T cells in healthy people across ages. Primers used in a second PCR of about 7 to 12 cycles were a sample-barcoded 5' primer and a J-beta primer mix. TCRdb reprocessed the 5' RACE reads with MiXCR, giving one entry per CDR3 protein. The data show more than 650,000 distinct CDR3 sequences, with about a fifth seen just once and around 21% held by the top ten. Sequencing input: blood. These receptors were obtained from a man between 65 and 85 years old in good health.

This clonotype was seen ten or more times. The chain carries TRBV27 and TRBJ2-3, with 7 bases aligning to TRBD2. Trimming cost V 5 bases and J 0 bases; bases outside gene matches: 11. Germline lookup yields CDR1 MNHEY and CDR2 SMNVEV (reference sequence). CDR3 length equals 17 residues. In nucleotides, the CDR3 is TGTGCCAGCAGTGTCAACGGGGGAGGGAGAAGCACAGATACGCAGTATTTT. Its translation is CASSVNGGGRSTDTQYF.

The chain recombines TRBV29-1 with TRBJ1-1; 9 nucleotides align to TRBD1. The length of the CDR3 is 15 residues. After removal of 2 bases from V and 4 bases from J, the junction contained 8 bases not matched to a gene. The germline gives CDR1 SQVTM, CDR2 ANQGSEA. The CDR3 DNA reads TGCAGCGTTGAACCGACGCCGGACAGGGGCACTGAAGCTTTCTTT. Amino acid sequence: CSVEPTPDRGTEAFF. Full variable domain (missing parts from reference TRBV29-1 and TRBJ1-1): SAVISQKPSRDICQRGTSLTIQCQVDSQVTMMFWYRQQPGQSLTLIATANQGSEATYESGFVIDKFPISRPNLTFSTLTVSNMSPEDSSIYLCSVEPTPDRGTEAFFGQGTRLTVV.

This clonotype was detected a few times. V gene TRBV10-3 combines with J gene TRBJ2-1, with D hard to call. The end of the DNA aligns better with TRBJ2-7, so the J call may be wrong. The germline V gene has CDR1 ENHRY and CDR2 SYGVKD. The CDR3 consists of 15 residues. CDR3 region: CAISERSGHHYEQYF. As DNA, the CDR3 is TGTGCCATCAGTGAGCGGAGTGGGCACCACTACGAGCAGTACTTC.

This sequence joins TRBV7-2 and TRBJ1-5; a weak D match, TRBD1 (6 bases). This CDR3 is built from 16 residues. V was pared by 2 bases and J by 0 bases, with 11 bases between. CDR1 is SGHTA, CDR2 FQGNSA, per germline. CDR3: CASSLTGSYSNQPQHF. CDR3 sequence (DNA): TGTGCCAGCAGCTTAACAGGGTCCTATAGCAATCAGCCCCAGCATTTT.

The V call is TRBV29-1, the J call TRBJ2-3; the D gene is possibly TRBD1 (6 bases). Germline loops: CDR1 SQVTM, CDR2 ANQGSEA. This CDR3 contains 15 residues. V was clipped by 6 bases and J by 2 bases, with 18 bases between them. The CDR3 spells CSVPGTSVITDTQYF. DNA for the CDR3: TGCAGCGTACCCGGGACAAGTGTTATCACAGATACGCAGTATTTT.

The CDR3 sequence: CASSSRTGGGGELFF. For the CDR3, the DNA is TGTGCCAGCAGCTCTCGGACAGGGGGTGGCGGGGAGCTGTTTTTT. V gene TRBV7-2 combines with J gene TRBJ2-2; 10 nucleotides line up with TRBD1. This CDR3 is 15 amino acids long. Looked up from germline, CDR1 is SGHTA and CDR2 is FQGNSA. Trimming cost V 4 bases and J 7 bases; bases outside gene matches: 6.

V gene TRBV20-1 combines with J gene TRBJ2-3, with D possibly matching TRBD2 (6 bases). Germline lookup yields CDR1 DFQATT and CDR2 SNEGSKA (reference sequence). This CDR3 region has 13 residues. Trimming stripped 3 bases from V and 4 bases from J, with 11 bases between. CDR3 protein: CSASWGVADTQYF. CDR3 bases: TGCAGTGCTAGTTGGGGGGTTGCAGATACGCAGTATTTT.

In DNA form, the CDR3 reads TGTGCCAGCAGCCGTGGGAACTCCTACGAGCAGTACTTC. This gives the protein CASSRGNSYEQYF. The chain is built from TRBV13 and TRBJ2-7; D is unresolved. The CDR3 has 13 residues. Germline V gene sequence: CDR1 PRHDT, CDR2 FYEKMQ (reference sequence). V gave up 5 bases and J gave up 0 bases, with 8 bases separating them.

This clonotype was observed a handful of times. A read error may produce the germline difference seen at one junction end. This chain links TRBV20-1 with TRBJ2-3, with D maybe TRBD1 (5 bases). The CDR3 runs to 13 residues. The germline V gene has CDR1 DFQATT and CDR2 SNEGSKA (reference sequence). The CDR3 protein is CKPVQGGEETQYF. In DNA, the CDR3 is TGCAAACCCGTCCAGGGCGGAGAAGAGACCCAGTACTTT.

There are many counts of this clonotype. This chain connects TRBV29-1 to TRBJ1-2; 7 nucleotides line up with TRBD1. Trimming at V came to 2 bases and at J to 4 bases, leaving 7 bases not matched to a gene. Per the germline V gene, CDR1 is SQVTM and CDR2 is ANQGSEA. This CDR3 has 14 residues. CDR3: CSVETDRAIYGYTF. CDR3 bases: TGCAGCGTTGAAACCGACAGGGCAATCTATGGCTACACCTTC.

The genes are TRBV28 and TRBJ1-1; perhaps TRBD1 as D (5 bases). V was cut by 2 bases and J by 3 bases, with 10 bases left in between. Germline V lookup: CDR1 MDHEN, CDR2 SYDVKM. The CDR3 sequence is 14 residues long. CDR3 nucleotides: TGTGCCAGCAGTTTAGGGGGACCCTACACTGAAGCTTTCTTT. This codes for CASSLGGPYTEAFF.

This chain uses TRBV6-1 with TRBJ2-7; 7 nucleotides align to TRBD2. Germline V gene lookup returns CDR1 MNHNS and CDR2 SASEGT. V dropped 1 base and J dropped 2; count of bases not matched to a gene: 8. There are 16 residues in the CDR3. CDR3 in DNA: TGTGCCAGCAGTGAAGGCCAAGGGAGGGCCCCCTACGAGCAGTACTTC. Translated: CASSEGQGRAPYEQYF.

The V gene is TRBV12-3 or TRBV12-4, the J gene TRBJ2-7, with D maybe TRBD1 (6 bases). The CDR3 totals 15 residues. The V end lost 2 bases, the J end lost 3 bases, and 14 bases lay between the germline ends. For the CDR3, the DNA is TGTGCCAGCAGTTTACAAGGACAGCCCTTCTACGAGCAGTACTTC. This codes for CASSLQGQPFYEQYF.

This clonotype was counted a few times. The chain combines TRBV7-6 with TRBJ2-7; D is uncertain. The germline V gene has CDR1 SGHVS and CDR2 FNYEAQ. This CDR3 contains 13 residues. Trimming cost V 5 bases and J 4 bases, with 12 bases left between them. The CDR3 reads CASSLNGQYEQYF. As DNA, the CDR3 is TGTGCCAGCAGCCTGAACGGGCAGTACGAGCAGTACTTC.

In this sample, this clonotype turned up many times. V gene TRBV27 combines with J gene TRBJ1-2; a possible D gene is TRBD1 (6 bases). The CDR3 sequence is 14 residues long. V lost 0 bases to trimming and J lost 7 bases, with 12 bases between them. CDR1 and CDR2 (germline): MNHEY, SMNVEV (reference sequence). The CDR3 DNA reads as TGTGCCAGCAGTTTATCCGGGGGCAGGACTGGCTACACCTTC. Its protein is CASSLSGGRTGYTF.

In the case of this clonotype: This CDR3 is missing its conserved last phenylalanine or tryptophan, likely due to a read error. No DNA is shown, since the ends of the CDR3 on it are uncertain; the CDR3 is the one TCRdb lists. V and J are TRBV6-2 or TRBV6-3 and TRBJ2-1; the D call in the table, TRBD2, was not verified against the DNA. The CDR3 spans 14 residues, counting both ends. CDR1 is MNHEY and CDR2 is SVGEGT in the germline V gene. The CDR3 protein is CASSYDGGSSGTDS.

The chain has TRBV12-3 or TRBV12-4 and TRBJ2-2; D is uncertain. V dropped 5 bases and J dropped 6 bases, with 13 bases sitting between them. The CDR3 totals 14 residues. In DNA, the CDR3 is TGTGCCAGCAGTCCGATCCGGTCGCCCGGGGAGCTGTTTTTT. It specifies CASSPIRSPGELFF.

The V gene is TRBV7-9, the J gene TRBJ2-2; 12 bases align to TRBD2. This CDR3 contains 19 residues. V was pared by 6 bases and J by 3 bases, with 14 bases of the junction left unmatched. Germline V gives CDR1 SEHNR, CDR2 FQNEAQ (reference sequence). CDR3 sequence: CASSSPTSGSYKDTGELFF. CDR3 coding DNA: TGTGCCAGCAGTTCTCCGACTAGCGGGAGTTATAAAGACACCGGGGAGCTGTTTTTT.

The chain links TRBV5-1 to TRBJ1-2, with TRBD1 as a possible D gene (6 bases). Germline assignment: CDR1 SGHRS and CDR2 YFSETQ. This CDR3 has 14 residues. Trimming took off 4 bases at V and 5 bases at J, with 15 bases between the two ends. The CDR3 DNA reads TGCGCCAGCAGCGAGGGTTGGACAGAATATGGCTACACCTTC. Translating gives CASSEGWTEYGYTF.

The chain links TRBV18 to TRBJ1-3; D possibly corresponds to TRBD1 (5 bases). The CDR3 extends over 16 amino acids. Germline V gene lookup returns CDR1 KGHSH and CDR2 LQKENI. Trimming stripped 0 bases from V and 0 bases from J, with 9 bases between. CDR3 bases: TGTGCCAGCTCACCACCGGGCGGGGCCTCTGGAAACACCATATATTTT. Translating it yields CASSPPGGASGNTIYF.

This chain joins TRBV4-1 and TRBJ1-2; weak D call: TRBD1 (6 bases). Germline lookup yields CDR1 MGHRA and CDR2 YSYEKL. This CDR3 comprises 16 residues. V was shortened by 1 base and J by 2 bases, with 14 bases between the two germline ends. DNA for the CDR3: TGCGCCAGCAGCCAAGGGGAAGGGGGGCGAAACTATGGCTACACCTTC. Its protein product is CASSQGEGGRNYGYTF.

In this sample, this clonotype turned up a few times. This chain connects TRBV20-1 to TRBJ2-1; D might be TRBD2 (6 bases). The CDR3 extends over 13 amino acids. Deletions cut 2 bases from V and 8 bases from J, with 13 bases between. Per germline, CDR1 DFQATT and CDR2 SNEGSKA (reference sequence). The CDR3, as DNA: TGCAGTGCTAGATCCCAGGGAGGTGATGAGCAGTTCTTC. It specifies CSARSQGGDEQFF.

This clonotype was counted only a few times. The J gene is TRBJ1-2, the V gene TRBV29-1; 9 bases line up with TRBD1. The CDR3 has 13 residues. Trimming at V came to 7 bases and at J to 8 bases, leaving 11 bases not matched to a gene. Looked up from germline, CDR1 is SQVTM and CDR2 is ANQGSEA. CDR3 sequence: CSAIGTGTKGYTF. As DNA, the CDR3 is TGCAGCGCCATCGGGACAGGGACTAAAGGCTACACCTTC.

V gene TRBV28 combines with J gene TRBJ2-7; 7 nucleotides match TRBD1. This CDR3 spans 15 amino acids. V was pared by 6 bases and J by 5 bases, with 13 bases of the junction left unmatched. Germline CDR1 MDHEN, CDR2 SYDVKM. The CDR3 protein is CASRQTGSYLNEQYF. The CDR3 coding sequence is TGTGCCAGCAGACAGACAGGGTCCTATCTCAACGAGCAGTACTTC. The variable domain in full, with the rest retrieved from reference TRBV28 and TRBJ2-7, is DVKVTQSSRYLVKRTGEKVFLECVQDMDHENMFWYRQDPGLGLRLIYFSYDVKMKEKGDIPEGYSVSREKKERFSLILESASTNQTSMYLCASRQTGSYLNEQYFGPGTRLTVT.

This clonotype has a single count. This sequence joins TRBV18 and TRBJ2-1, with a tentative D call TRBD2 (6 bases). The DNA end favors TRBJ2-7, so the J call may be wrong. Per germline, CDR1 KGHSH and CDR2 LQKENI. The CDR3 is made up of 13 amino acids. In DNA, the CDR3 is TGTGCCAGCTCAGGGGACTCAAATTACGAGCAGTACGTC. Translating gives CASSGDSNYEQYV.

This clonotype has only a few counts. The junction departs from the called germline gene at one end, perhaps through a read error. The chain has TRBV29-1 and TRBJ2-1; perhaps TRBD1 as D (6 bases). This CDR3 has 15 residues. The V gene's germline CDR1 is SQVTM and CDR2 ANQGSEA. CDR3 in amino acids: CSVDRGWGSNNEQFF. CDR3 coding DNA: TGCAGCGTTGACAGGGGCTGGGGCTCCAACAATGAGCAGTTCTTC.

V and J are TRBV6-5 and TRBJ1-2, with 10 bases fitting TRBD1. This CDR3 is built from 15 residues. Germline CDR1 reads MNHEY; CDR2 reads SVGAGI. V was clipped by 2 bases and J by 3 bases; unmatched bases: 3. The CDR3 loop reads CASSYLGQGYYGYTF. CDR3 DNA: TGTGCCAGCAGTTACCTGGGACAGGGGTACTATGGCTACACCTTC.

The chain links TRBV2 to TRBJ1-4; D remains ambiguous. Trimming took off 7 bases at V and 8 bases at J, with 20 bases between the two ends. Per the germline V gene, CDR1 is SNHLY and CDR2 is FYNNEI. There are 15 residues in the CDR3. CDR3 in DNA: TGTGCCAGCACCAATCGGGAACAGACGATCGAAAAACTGTTTTTT. Translation gives CASTNREQTIEKLFF.

This clonotype was counted between two and nine times. This rearrangement joins TRBV12-5 to TRBJ2-3, with D unclear. The germline V gene has CDR1 LGHNT and CDR2 FRNRAP. CDR3 length: 14 residues. V lost 6 bases to trimming and J lost 5 bases, with 15 bases between them. CDR3 amino acids: CASGNWMKGDTQYF. The CDR3 DNA reads as TGTGCTAGTGGCAACTGGATGAAAGGAGATACGCAGTATTTT.

This clonotype appeared many times. J is TRBJ1-5 and V is TRBV12-3 or TRBV12-4; 7 nucleotides line up with TRBD1. Losses at the gene ends were 7 bases for V and 6 bases for J; bases not matched to a gene: 6. The CDR3 runs 13 residues. Written as DNA, the CDR3 is TGTGCCAGCACGCCGAACAGGGGTCAGCCCCAGCATTTT. It codes for CASTPNRGQPQHF.